The rows below give T cell receptor beta chains drawn from one sample of a study of shared clonotypes between healthy human individuals. TCRdb's copy holds only in-frame clones and misses some; the assay was immunoSEQ multiplex PCR. This table has about 320,000 clones, roughly 87% appearing once. The sequenced sample consisted of memory CD8+ T cells sorted from blood. Receptors were obtained from a young man in good health. The CDR3 runs from the conserved cysteine through the conserved F or W. D genes are given only for firm matches. The size entry is marked missing in some rows and otherwise reads once, few, many or a size class.

v_gene,d_gene,abundance,j_gene,CDR3nt,CDR3aa
TRBV5-4,TRBD2,medium-sized,TRBJ2-7,TGTGCCAGCAGCCGGGGGGGGCTCAACGAGCAGTACTTC,CASSRGGLNEQYF
TRBV27,NA,NA,TRBJ2-7,TGTGCCAGCAGTCTGCGACAGCTCTCCTACGAGCAGTACTTC,CASSLRQLSYEQYF
TRBV11-2,NA,NA,TRBJ2-3,TGTGCCAGCAGCTCCCGGGGTACGGGTTGGGGCACAGATACGCAGTATTTT,CASSSRGTGWGTDTQYF
TRBV6-5,NA,many,TRBJ2-7,TGTGCCAGCAGTTACTCGAGAGGAGAATTCTACGAGCAGTACTTC,CASSYSRGEFYEQYF
TRBV11-2,NA,few,TRBJ2-7,TGTGCCAGCAGCTTAGATTGGCGGGGCGCGAATTACGAGCAGTACTTC,CASSLDWRGANYEQYF
TRBV6-1,NA,NA,TRBJ1-2,TGTGCCAGCAGTGGACGGACAGTCCCGTCCTATGGCTACACCTTC,CASSGRTVPSYGYTF
TRBV5-4,NA,NA,TRBJ2-7,TGTGCCAGCAGCTGGGACGGGGGCTCCTACGAGCAGTACTTC,CASSWDGGSYEQYF
TRBV6-6,NA,NA,TRBJ1-1,TGTGCCAGCAGTTACGGAGGGGGTGATGGTGAAGCTTTCTTT,CASSYGGGDGEAFF
TRBV27,NA,NA,TRBJ2-7,TGTGCCAGCAGCCGGCGGGGATCCTCCTACGAGCAGTACTTC,CASSRRGSSYEQYF
TRBV5-1,NA,few,TRBJ2-1,TGCGCCAGCAGCTGGCCTGGCGGGGGCTTAAATGAGCAGTTCTTC,CASSWPGGGLNEQFF
TRBV7-7,NA,NA,TRBJ2-5,TGTGCTAGCAGCTTAGCTCGTGACGGGACCCAAGAGACCCAGTACTTC,CASSLARDGTQETQYF
TRBV28,TRBD1,NA,TRBJ2-7,TGTGCCAGCAGTTTCGGACAGGGGGTTGACGAGCAGTACTTC,CASSFGQGVDEQYF
TRBV6-1,NA,few,TRBJ2-7,TGTGCCAGCAGTGCTGGTGGGAGCATGAGTGAGCAGTACTTC,CASSAGGSMSEQYF
TRBV6-1,TRBD1,once,TRBJ1-1,TGTGCCAGCAGGCATCGACAGGGTATGGACACTGAAGCTTTCTTT,CASRHRQGMDTEAFF
TRBV11-2,NA,once,TRBJ1-1,TGTGCCAGCAGCTTAGATTTCATAGGGGGTGGTGAAGCTTTCTTT,CASSLDFIGGGEAFF
TRBV7-3,NA,NA,TRBJ2-2,TGTGCCAGCAGCCCGACCCCATCCAACACCGGGGAGCTGTTTTTT,CASSPTPSNTGELFF
TRBV5-1,TRBD1,NA,TRBJ2-7,TGCGCCAGCAGCTTGGTCGAGGTCAGGGGGCGGGAGCAGTACTTC,CASSLVEVRGREQYF
TRBV5-6,NA,NA,TRBJ2-1,TGTGCCAGCAGCCAAGCACTAGACCACTCCTACAATGAGCAGTTCTTC,CASSQALDHSYNEQFF
TRBV4-1,TRBD1,once,TRBJ2-1,TGCGCCAGCAGCCAAGGCCCCCACCACTCGGGACAGGGGGGCAATGAGCAGTTCTTC,CASSQGPHHSGQGGNEQFF
TRBV7-9,NA,NA,TRBJ2-5,TGTGCCAGCAGCTCTCGACAGCTCCAAGAGACCCAGTACTTC,CASSSRQLQETQYF
TRBV10-3,TRBD1,NA,TRBJ1-2,TGTGCCATCAATTACCAGGGGGGGATCGTCTATGGCTACACCTTC,CAINYQGGIVYGYTF
TRBV27,NA,NA,TRBJ2-2,TGTGCCAGCAGTAAGGGTGGCGGGGAGCTGTTTTTT,CASSKGGGELFF
TRBV27,NA,NA,TRBJ1-1,TGTGCCAGCATTAGAATGTCCGGGACACCGAACACTGAAGCTTTCTTT,CASIRMSGTPNTEAFF
TRBV6-6,NA,NA,TRBJ2-7,TGTGCCAGCAGTTATTTGACAAAACAGGAGGCCTACGAGCAGTACTTC,CASSYLTKQEAYEQYF
TRBV6-5,NA,NA,TRBJ1-1,TGTGCCAGCAGTTACAGCCCGGGGGTCACTGAAGCTTTCTTT,CASSYSPGVTEAFF
TRBV6-5,NA,NA,TRBJ2-1,TGTGCCGCCCAAGGGGGGGGGCTCGAGCAGTTCTTC,CAAQGGGLEQFF
TRBV15,TRBD2,NA,TRBJ2-7,TGTGCCACCAGCAGAGCCACCGGGACTAGGAACGAGCAGTACTTC,CATSRATGTRNEQYF
TRBV10-1,NA,NA,TRBJ2-3,TGCGCCAGCAGTGAAGGGGGGATAACAGATACGCAGTATTTT,CASSEGGITDTQYF
TRBV30,TRBD2,NA,TRBJ2-5,TGTGCCTGGAGTCCGACAGGGACTAGCGGGGAAGAGACCCAGTACTTC,CAWSPTGTSGEETQYF
TRBV28,NA,many,TRBJ2-1,TGTGCCAGCAGTTTCCTGAGTAGCGCAAATGAGCAGTTCTTC,CASSFLSSANEQFF
TRBV6-1,NA,NA,TRBJ1-5,TGTGCCAGCAGTGAACCGCGGATTTTCGATCAGCCCCAGCATTTT,CASSEPRIFDQPQHF
TRBV29-1,NA,NA,TRBJ2-1,TGCAGCGTTGAAATAGTTGTGGAGCGGGCAACGGGGTACGAGCAGTTCTTC,CSVEIVVERATGYEQFF
TRBV29-1,NA,NA,TRBJ2-5,TGCAGCGTTCCGGACATCTTCCCCCAAGAGACCCAGTACTTC,CSVPDIFPQETQYF
TRBV5-6,NA,NA,TRBJ1-1,TGTGCCAGCAGCCTCGTACACGGAACAAACACTGAAGCTTTCTTT,CASSLVHGTNTEAFF
TRBV2,TRBD1,NA,TRBJ2-7,TGTGCCAGCAGTGACATAAGACAGGGGGAATACGAGCAGTACTTC,CASSDIRQGEYEQYF
TRBV5-1,NA,NA,TRBJ1-1,TGCGCCAGCAGCTTGGGTACTGAAGCTTTCTTT,CASSLGTEAFF
TRBV5-4,NA,few,TRBJ1-1,TGTGCCAGCAGCTTGGAGCCCGACACTGAAGCTTTCTTT,CASSLEPDTEAFF
TRBV2,NA,NA,TRBJ2-7,TGTGCCAGCAGTGTGGGAGGTCCCTACGAGCAGTACTTC,CASSVGGPYEQYF
TRBV28,NA,NA,TRBJ1-2,TGTGCCAGCAGTTTAGGCAGGTCTAACTATGGCTACACCTTC,CASSLGRSNYGYTF
TRBV30,NA,few,TRBJ1-1,TGTGCCTGGAGTGTAGGTTCAGACGAAGCTTTCTTT,CAWSVGSDEAFF
TRBV5-1,NA,NA,TRBJ2-3,TGCGCCAGCAGCTTGGACAGGATGACAGATACGCAGTATTTT,CASSLDRMTDTQYF
TRBV2,NA,NA,TRBJ2-6,TGTGCCAGCAGCACCGGGACAACCTACTCTGGGGCCAACGTCCTGACTTTC,CASSTGTTYSGANVLTF
TRBV6-1,NA,many,TRBJ2-7,TGTGCCAGCAGCCCCGGGGCTGGGCACGAGCAGTACTTC,CASSPGAGHEQYF
TRBV9,TRBD2,NA,TRBJ2-3,TGTGCCTCCGGGGGGGCTACAGAAACGCAGTATTTT,CASGGATETQYF
TRBV11-2,TRBD2,few,TRBJ2-7,TGTGCCAGCGGTTTAGCGGGAAACGAGCAGTACTTC,CASGLAGNEQYF
TRBV2,TRBD2,NA,TRBJ2-7,TGTGCCAGCGGGGAGGGGCTAGCGGGAAACTACGAGCAGTACTTC,CASGEGLAGNYEQYF
TRBV27,TRBD1,NA,TRBJ1-4,TGTGCCAGCAGGGTCGGACAGGGGGGTGAAAAACTGTTTTTT,CASRVGQGGEKLFF
TRBV5-6,TRBD1,NA,TRBJ2-7,TGTGCCAGCAGCTTGGGGGACAGCCACTACGAGCAGTACTTC,CASSLGDSHYEQYF
TRBV5-4,NA,NA,TRBJ2-1,TGTGCCAGCACCCGGGGAGTAGACAATGAGCAGTTCTTC,CASTRGVDNEQFF
TRBV9,NA,NA,TRBJ1-1,TGTGCCAGCAGCGTAGCCCCGGGGACCATGAACACTGAAGCTTTCTTT,CASSVAPGTMNTEAFF
TRBV10-2,NA,NA,TRBJ2-2,TGCGCCATACGCCGGTGGGCGGGGACCCGGGAGCTGTTTTTT,CAIRRWAGTRELFF
TRBV25-1,TRBD1,NA,TRBJ2-7,TGTGCCACTAAGGACAGGGGCTTGTTCTACGAGCAGTACTTC,CATKDRGLFYEQYF
TRBV28,TRBD1,NA,TRBJ1-1,TGTGCCAGCAGCCTTCCTCTCAACAGGGGGCCTTTGAACACTGAAGCTTTCTTT,CASSLPLNRGPLNTEAFF
TRBV29-1,NA,few,TRBJ2-3,TGCAGCGCTCGGACGGAGCGCACAGATACGCAGTATTTT,CSARTERTDTQYF
TRBV29-1,NA,few,TRBJ1-1,TGCAGCGTCCCCGGCAGGGTGGGGGTCAACACTGAAGCTTTCTTT,CSVPGRVGVNTEAFF
TRBV6-1,TRBD2,NA,TRBJ2-7,TGTGCCAGCAGTGACGGGGGGGGCTGGGCCTACGAGCAGTACTTC,CASSDGGGWAYEQYF
TRBV7-9,NA,NA,TRBJ2-6,TGTGCCAGCAGCTTAATCCAGGGAGATGGGGCCAACGTCCTGACTTTC,CASSLIQGDGANVLTF
TRBV25-1,NA,once,TRBJ1-5,TGTGCCAGCAGTGAATTGGGGGGGCAGCCCCAGCATTTT,CASSELGGQPQHF
TRBV5-1,NA,NA,TRBJ2-7,TGCGCCAGCAGCAAAGGCCGCACGCAGTACTTC,CASSKGRTQYF